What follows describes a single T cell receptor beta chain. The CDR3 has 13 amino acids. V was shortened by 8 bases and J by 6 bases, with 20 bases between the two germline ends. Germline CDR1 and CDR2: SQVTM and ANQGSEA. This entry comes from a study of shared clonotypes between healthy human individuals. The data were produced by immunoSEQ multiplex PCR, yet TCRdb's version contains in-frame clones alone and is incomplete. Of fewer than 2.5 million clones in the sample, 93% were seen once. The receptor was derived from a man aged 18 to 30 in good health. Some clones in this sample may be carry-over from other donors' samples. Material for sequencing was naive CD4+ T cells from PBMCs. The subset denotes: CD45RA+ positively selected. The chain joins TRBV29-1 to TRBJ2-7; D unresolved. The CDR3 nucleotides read TGCAGCTACTCCACCCCCCCCGCCAGCGAGCAGTACTTC. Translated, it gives CSYSTPPASEQYF.